These 32 T cell receptor beta chains came from one sample sequenced in a study of T cell responses to AZD1222 COVID-19 vaccine. Profiled with immunoSEQ multiplex PCR; TCRdb holds only in-frame clones, not every one. The sample lists approximately 74,000 clones, around 90% occurring once. This specimen was peripheral blood, taken 28 days after the second AZD1222 dose. Receptors were obtained from an adult who received the AZD1222 COVID-19 vaccine.

This clone was counted between two and nine times. The chain recombines TRBV7-9 with TRBJ2-1; D not certain. V lost 6 bases to trimming and J lost 5 bases, with 11 bases between them. The CDR3 has 13 amino acids. CDR1 and CDR2 from the germline V gene are SEHNR and FQNEAQ (reference sequence). CDR3 DNA: TGTGCCAGCAGTCACAACCCGAACAATGAGCAGTTCTTC. Encoded protein: CASSHNPNNEQFF.

The chain employs TRBV2 and TRBJ1-1; the D is unclear. The CDR3 is made up of 14 amino acids. Trimming took off 2 bases at V and 6 bases at J, with 13 bases between the two ends. The germline V gene has CDR1 SNHLY and CDR2 FYNNEI. The CDR3 sequence: CASSEWVGSPEAFF. The CDR3 nucleotides are TGTGCCAGCAGTGAATGGGTTGGTTCCCCTGAAGCTTTCTTT.

In DNA, the CDR3 is TGTGCCAGCAGTGCCGGGACAGGGGCGGGGGGCAATCAGCCCCAGCATTTT. The encoded protein is CASSAGTGAGGNQPQHF. This sequence joins TRBV2 and TRBJ1-5; 10 bases fit TRBD1. The CDR3 length is 17 residues. Germline values: CDR1 SNHLY, CDR2 FYNNEI. Germline trimming cut 4 bases from V and 2 bases from J; bases unmatched to any gene: 8.

This clone was counted once. This chain uses TRBV14 with TRBJ2-4; 7 positions match TRBD1. The germline gives CDR1 SGHDN, CDR2 FVKESK. This CDR3 is built from 14 residues. The ends lost 0 bases at V and 8 bases at J; junction bases unmatched: 4. DNA of the CDR3: TGTGCCAGCAGCCAAGATCCCAGGGGGTACATTCAGTACTTC. Amino acids: CASSQDPRGYIQYF.

CDR3 region: CASSQEPRNQPQHF. The CDR3 DNA follows: TGCGCCAGCAGCCAAGAACCCCGCAATCAGCCCCAGCATTTT. The chain joins TRBV4-1 to TRBJ1-5, with no clear D. From germline, CDR1 is MGHRA and CDR2 YSYEKL. This CDR3 has 14 amino acids. V was cut by 0 bases and J by 2 bases, with 5 bases left in between.

V usage is TRBV30 and J usage is TRBJ1-2; D ambiguous. CDR1 is GTSNPN, CDR2 SVGIG, per germline (reference sequence). CDR3 length: 12 residues. Trimming left V 5 bases short and J 9 bases short, with 16 bases between. The CDR3 DNA reads TGTGCCTGGGGGTTCGAGAGCTCAAGCTACACCTTC. Translated: CAWGFESSSYTF. Using reference TRBV30 and TRBJ1-2 for the parts outside the CDR3, the full variable domain is SQTIHQWPATLVQPVGSPLSLECTVEGTSNPNLYWYRQAAGRGLQLLFYSVGIGQISSEVPQNLSASRPQDRQFILSSKKLLLSDSGFYLCAWGFESSSYTFGSGTRLTVV.

This sequence joins TRBV3-1 (or the pseudogene TRBV3-2) and TRBJ1-1, with 8 positions matching TRBD1. The CDR3 loop spans 14 amino acids. From germline, CDR1 is LGHDT and CDR2 YNNKEL (reference sequence). V dropped 1 base and J dropped 3; count of bases not matched to a gene: 1. The CDR3 is CASSQGTGYTEAFF. DNA of the CDR3: TGTGCCAGCAGCCAAGGGACAGGGTACACTGAAGCTTTCTTT.

The V gene is TRBV7-2, the J gene TRBJ1-4; TRBD1 aligns across 7 bases. The CDR3 is made up of 14 amino acids. Trimming at V came to 6 bases and at J to 9 bases, leaving 10 bases not matched to a gene. Germline CDR1 and CDR2: SGHTA and FQGNSA. CDR3 protein: CASSSQGGAQKLFF. DNA of the CDR3: TGTGCCAGCAGTTCCCAGGGGGGGGCGCAAAAACTGTTTTTT.

This chain links TRBV19 with TRBJ1-5; D uncertain. The germline V gene encodes CDR1 LNHDA and CDR2 SQIVND (reference sequence). The CDR3 extends over 14 amino acids. V shed 4 bases and J shed 0 bases, with 7 bases lying between them. The DNA for the CDR3 is TGTGCCAGTAGTACAAGTTATAGCAATCAGCCCCAGCATTTT. Translation gives CASSTSYSNQPQHF. Looking up the rest from reference TRBV19 and TRBJ1-5 gives the full variable domain: DGGITQSPKYLFRKEGQNVTLSCEQNLNHDAMYWYRQDPGQGLRLIYYSQIVNDFQKGDIAEGYSVSREKKESFPLTVTSAQKNPTAFYLCASSTSYSNQPQHFGDGTRLSIL.

This chain connects TRBV12-3 or TRBV12-4 to TRBJ1-2; D possibly corresponds to TRBD1 (5 bases). V dropped 1 base and J dropped 7 bases, with 10 bases sitting between them. CDR3 length: 13 amino acids. CDR3 residues: CASSLGGVRGYTF. The CDR3 DNA reads as TGTGCCAGCAGTTTAGGAGGGGTCCGTGGCTACACCTTC.

V is TRBV7-8 and J is TRBJ2-7; D not certain. Germline loops: CDR1 SGHVS, CDR2 FQNEAQ. The germline V and J ends were trimmed by 5 bases and 7 bases, with 24 bases remaining between them. The CDR3 sequence is 16 residues long. CDR3 coding DNA: TGTGCCAGCAGCCCTAGGGTGGCTGCCTCGGTGAGGGAGCAGTACTTC. Translation: CASSPRVAASVREQYF.

V is TRBV2 and J is TRBJ2-3; 9 bases match TRBD2. V dropped 7 bases and J dropped 3; count of bases not matched to a gene: 11. There are 16 residues in the CDR3. From germline, CDR1 is SNHLY and CDR2 FYNNEI. The CDR3 sequence is CASNFIAGVSTDTQYF. DNA for the CDR3: TGTGCCAGCAACTTTATAGCGGGAGTTTCGACAGATACGCAGTATTTT.

This rearrangement joins TRBV2 to TRBJ2-1; the D is unclear. Deletions cut 6 bases from V and 7 bases from J, with 10 bases between. CDR3 length: 12 amino acids. Germline CDR1 is SNHLY and CDR2 is FYNNEI. CDR3 amino acids: CASSRRENEQFF. The CDR3 DNA is TGTGCCAGCAGCCGAAGGGAAAATGAGCAGTTCTTC.

The chain has TRBV7-2 and TRBJ1-2; maybe TRBD1 (5 bases). The CDR3 is 13 residues long. CDR1 is SGHTA, CDR2 FQGNSA, per germline. Deletions cut 5 bases from V and 5 bases from J, with 12 bases between. CDR3 bases: TGTGCCAGCAGCGCTTCCGGGACGTATGGCTACACCTTC. Amino acids: CASSASGTYGYTF.

J is TRBJ2-1 and V is TRBV9, with 11 bases aligning to TRBD2. V was pared by 4 bases and J by 4 bases, with 7 bases of the junction left unmatched. The germline CDR1 and CDR2 sequences are SGDLS and YYNGEE. The CDR3 runs 16 residues. The CDR3 loop is CASSPRLAGLYNEQFF. CDR3 in DNA: TGTGCCAGCAGCCCAAGACTAGCGGGATTATACAATGAGCAGTTCTTC.

This rearrangement joins TRBV15 to TRBJ1-1; D gene ambiguous. Trimming took off 4 bases at V and 4 bases at J, with 10 bases between the two ends. The germline V gene encodes CDR1 LNHNV and CDR2 YYDKDF (reference sequence). This CDR3 is built from 13 residues. In nucleotides, the CDR3 is TGTGCCACCAGCACTGCCCTGGGCACTGAAGCTTTCTTT. Amino acids: CATSTALGTEAFF.

This chain uses TRBV27 with TRBJ1-5; 7 bases align to TRBD1. This CDR3 comprises 15 residues. V lost 7 bases to trimming and J lost 2 bases; unmatched junction nucleotides: 8. CDR1 is MNHEY and CDR2 is SMNVEV in the germline V gene (reference sequence). CDR3 bases: TGTGCCAGCACCCCGACAGGGCAGGGCAATCAGCCCCAGCATTTT. It translates to CASTPTGQGNQPQHF.

Only one count was recorded for this clone. The rearrangement links TRBV7-9 to TRBJ2-7; 11 bases line up with TRBD1. CDR3 length equals 15 residues. Germline assignment: CDR1 SEHNR and CDR2 FQNEAQ (reference sequence). J lost 2 bases, V lost 5 bases, and 5 bases had no gene match. The CDR3 protein is CASSRDRGAAYEQYF. The CDR3 DNA reads TGTGCCAGCAGCCGGGACAGGGGGGCCGCCTACGAGCAGTACTTC.

The table lists this clone with a count of one. The rearrangement joins TRBV18 to TRBJ1-1; 10 bases align to TRBD1. Trimming at V came to 3 bases and at J to 2 bases, leaving 6 bases not matched to a gene. The CDR3 runs to 16 residues. The germline V gene encodes CDR1 KGHSH and CDR2 LQKENI. The CDR3: CASSPPGTGDNTEAFF. Written as DNA, the CDR3 is TGTGCCAGCTCACCTCCCGGGACAGGGGATAACACTGAAGCTTTCTTT.

The chain uses TRBV2 and TRBJ1-3; no definite D call. The V gene's germline CDR1 is SNHLY and CDR2 FYNNEI. The CDR3 has 11 residues. Trimming shortened V by 8 bases and J by 0 bases, and 2 bases separated the two germline ends. The CDR3, as DNA: TGTGCCAGCGCCTCTGGAAACACCATATATTTT. This sequence encodes CASASGNTIYF. Full variable domain (outside the CDR3, taken from reference TRBV2 and TRBJ1-3): EPEVTQTPSHQVTQMGQEVILRCVPISNHLYFYWYRQILGQKVEFLVSFYNNEISEKSEIFDDQFSVERPDGSNFTLKIRSTKLEDSAMYFCASASGNTIYFGEGSWLTVV.

The chain links TRBV14 to TRBJ2-3; D is ambiguous. The CDR3 covers 14 residues. Trimming removed 4 bases from V and 1 base from J, with 9 bases in between. CDR1 is SGHDN, CDR2 FVKESK, per germline. CDR3: CASSPGVRTDTQYF. The CDR3 region has the DNA TGTGCCAGCAGCCCTGGGGTACGCACAGATACGCAGTATTTT. The full variable domain, in which reference TRBV14 and TRBJ2-3 provide the parts outside the CDR3, is EAGVTQFPSHSVIEKGQTVTLRCDPISGHDNLYWYRRVMGKEIKFLLHFVKESKQDESGMPNNRFLAERTGGTYSTLKVQPAELEDSGVYFCASSPGVRTDTQYFGPGTRLTVL.

There are a few counts of this clone. The V call is TRBV5-4, the J call TRBJ1-2; D perhaps matches TRBD1 (6 bases). Trimming took off 6 bases at V and 0 bases at J, with 12 bases between the two ends. The CDR3 runs 14 residues. Germline V gives CDR1 SGHNT, CDR2 YYREEE (reference sequence). Here the CDR3 DNA reads TGTGCCAGCATTAATCAGGGGTCTAACTATGGCTACACCTTC. Translated: CASINQGSNYGYTF.

The gene calls are TRBV14 and TRBJ2-3; 8 positions match TRBD2. V lost 6 bases, J lost 0 bases, and 8 bases stayed unmatched. The germline CDR1 and CDR2 sequences are SGHDN and FVKESK. This CDR3 spans 16 amino acids. CDR3: CASSRGLAVSTDTQYF. The CDR3 DNA reads TGTGCCAGCAGTCGAGGACTAGCAGTTAGCACAGATACGCAGTATTTT.

In this sample, this clone turned up once. The CDR3 loop reads CASSPTLDTQYF. CDR3 in DNA: TGTGCCAGCAGCCCGACGCTGGATACGCAGTATTTT. The chain has TRBV6-2 or TRBV6-3 and TRBJ2-3; no clear D. The CDR3 extends over 12 amino acids. Germline V gene data show CDR1 as MNHEY and CDR2 as SVGEGT. V was pared by 6 bases and J by 6 bases, with 10 bases between.

The chain couples TRBV27 to TRBJ2-7, with TRBD2 matching over 13 bases. Germline trimming cut 4 bases from V and 4 bases from J; bases unmatched to any gene: 7. Germline CDR1 MNHEY, CDR2 SMNVEV (reference sequence). This CDR3 is 16 amino acids long. The CDR3 coding sequence is TGTGCCAGCAGTTCAAGGGGACTAGCGGGAACTTACGAGCAGTACTTC. Translated: CASSSRGLAGTYEQYF.

For this clone: A read error may produce the germline difference seen at one junction end. Additional DNA sequences in this sample encode the identical CDR3. V usage is TRBV18 and J usage is TRBJ1-1; the D gene is possibly TRBD1 (6 bases). This CDR3 is built from 13 residues. CDR1 KGHSH and CDR2 LQKENI come from the germline V gene. CDR3 coding DNA: TGTGCCAGCTCGCCACAGGGGAACACTGAAGCTTTCTTT. Residues: CASSPQGNTEAFF. The full variable domain, its missing parts supplied by reference TRBV18 and TRBJ1-1, is NAGVMQNPRHLVRRRGQEARLRCSPMKGHSHVYWYRQLPEEGLKFMVYLQKENIIDESGMPKERFSAEFPKEGPSILRIQQVVRGDSAAYFCASSPQGNTEAFFGQGTRLTVV.

The V and J genes are TRBV13 and TRBJ1-5, with a weak D call TRBD1 (5 bases). Germline CDR1 PRHDT, CDR2 FYEKMQ (reference sequence). The CDR3 extends over 13 amino acids. The ends were cut back, 2 bases at V and 7 bases at J, with 9 bases in the middle. CDR3 sequence (DNA): TGTGCCAGCAGCTTAACAGGCGGCCAGCCCCAGCATTTT. Amino acids: CASSLTGGQPQHF.

The J gene is TRBJ2-5, the V gene TRBV3-1 (or the pseudogene TRBV3-2); 8 nucleotides agree with TRBD1. The CDR3 is made up of 13 amino acids. Germline loops: CDR1 LGHDT, CDR2 YNNKEL (reference sequence). J gave up 6 bases and V 8 bases, and 8 bases lay outside the gene matches. The CDR3 sequence is CASQPGDRKTQYF. The CDR3 region has the DNA TGTGCCAGCCAGCCAGGGGACAGGAAGACCCAGTACTTC.

The chain has TRBV29-1 and TRBJ1-5; TRBD1 aligns across 7 bases. This CDR3 is 16 amino acids long. In germline, CDR1 is SQVTM, CDR2 ANQGSEA. V lost 6 bases, J lost 4 bases, and 15 bases stayed unmatched. CDR3 sequence reads: CSVVTRDSGSNQPQHF. The DNA for the CDR3 is TGCAGCGTGGTTACTCGGGACAGCGGATCTAATCAGCCCCAGCATTTT.

This sequence joins TRBV9 and TRBJ1-5; 7 bases agree with TRBD1. J lost 7 bases, V lost 0 bases, and 7 bases had no gene match. CDR3 length: 15 amino acids. Per germline, CDR1 SGDLS and CDR2 YYNGEE. The CDR3 reads CASSVGEGASQPQHF. DNA of the CDR3: TGTGCCAGCAGCGTAGGGGAGGGGGCTTCACAGCCCCAGCATTTT.

The chain is built from TRBV13 and TRBJ2-7; 9 bases are shared with TRBD1. After removal of 2 bases from V and 2 bases from J, the junction contained 7 bases not matched to a gene. The germline V gene encodes CDR1 PRHDT and CDR2 FYEKMQ (reference sequence). This CDR3 spans 16 amino acids. The CDR3 region is CASSLFPGQGPYEQYF. The CDR3, as DNA: TGTGCCAGCAGCTTATTCCCGGGACAGGGACCCTACGAGCAGTACTTC. The full variable domain, in which reference TRBV13 and TRBJ2-7 provide the parts outside the CDR3, is AAGVIQSPRHLIKEKRETATLKCYPIPRHDTVYWYQQGPGQDPQFLISFYEKMQSDKGSIPDRFSAQQFSDYHSELNMSSLELGDSALYFCASSLFPGQGPYEQYFGPGTRLTVT.

The rearrangement joins TRBV7-3 to TRBJ1-2, with D maybe TRBD1 (5 bases). CDR1 is SGHTA, CDR2 FQGTGA, per germline. The CDR3 runs 14 residues. V dropped 1 base and J dropped 7 bases, with 13 bases sitting between them. The CDR3 reads CASSLRPGSVGYTF. CDR3 in DNA: TGTGCCAGCAGCTTAAGGCCAGGGTCCGTTGGCTACACCTTC.